The 2 T cell receptor beta chains below come from one sample, sequenced in a study of cytomegalovirus exposure and HLA in healthy donors. Researchers ran the PCR with 60 Vbeta and 13 Jbeta primers. TCRdb's copy holds only in-frame clones and misses some; the assay was immunoSEQ multiplex PCR. This listing includes approximately 58,000 clones. The specimen was PBMCs. All receptors derive from a woman aged 50 to 60 in good health and CMV-seropositive.

J is TRBJ1-1 and V is TRBV4-3; no clear D. The CDR3 totals 15 residues. V shed 3 bases and J shed 0 bases, with 11 bases lying between them. Germline V lookup: CDR1 LGHNA, CDR2 YSLEER. The CDR3 nucleotides read TGCGCCAGCAGCCAGACTGCCGTCATGAACACTGAAGCTTTCTTT. Encoded protein: CASSQTAVMNTEAFF.

V gene TRBV2 combines with J gene TRBJ1-1; the D is unclear. This CDR3 spans 14 amino acids. Germline assignment: CDR1 SNHLY and CDR2 FYNNEI. Trimming left V 3 bases short and J 4 bases short, with 12 bases between. CDR3 coding DNA: TGTGCCAGCAGTGAGGGCCGGTTGAGCACTGAAGCTTTCTTT. Translating gives CASSEGRLSTEAFF.